This T cell receptor beta chain was found in a study of beta chain features in type 1 diabetes. Study-level points and caveats: Researchers report that Type 1 diabetes patients had moderately but significantly shorter TCRB CDR3s across all four CD4+ subsets. HLA effects on TCRB rearrangement stayed unresolved here.

Only a few counts were recorded for this clone. Antigen specificity is unknown. Investigators reverse transcribed all isolated RNA, so they sequenced expressed TCRB transcripts. Measured with immunoSEQ multiplex PCR; TCRdb has only the in-frame clones, and not every one. This sample has 160,000 or so clones, with approximately 8.4% found just once. The CDR3 is 14 residues long. Germline CDR1 is SNHLY and CDR2 is FYNNEI. J lost 4 bases, V lost 5 bases, and 6 bases had no gene match. The receptor comes from a woman aged 18-29 years in good health. Sequencing was done on a sample of central memory CD4+ T cells from blood. The chain links TRBV2 to TRBJ2-3; TRBD1 matches at 7 bases. The CDR3 protein is CASSSRQGSDTQYF. CDR3 nucleotides: TGTGCCAGCAGTTCCCGACAGGGATCAGATACGCAGTATTTT.